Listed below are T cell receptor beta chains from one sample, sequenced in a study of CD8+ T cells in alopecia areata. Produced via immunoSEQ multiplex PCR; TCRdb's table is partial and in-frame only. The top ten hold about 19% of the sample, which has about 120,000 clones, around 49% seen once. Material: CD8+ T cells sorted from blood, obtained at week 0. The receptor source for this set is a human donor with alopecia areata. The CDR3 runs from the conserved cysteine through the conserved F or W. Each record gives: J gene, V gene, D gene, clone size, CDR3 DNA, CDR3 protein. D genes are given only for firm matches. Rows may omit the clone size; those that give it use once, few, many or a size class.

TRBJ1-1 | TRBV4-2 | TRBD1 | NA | TGTGCCAGCAGCCATCCCACAGGGGCGAGTACTGAAGCTTTCTTT | CASSHPTGASTEAFF
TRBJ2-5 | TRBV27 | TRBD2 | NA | TGTGCCACAGCCTCGGGGGGTGAAGAGACCCAGTACTTC | CATASGGEETQYF
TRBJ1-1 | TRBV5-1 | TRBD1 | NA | TGCGCCAGCAGCTTGGAACAGGGGATGAACACTGAAGCTTTCTTT | CASSLEQGMNTEAFF
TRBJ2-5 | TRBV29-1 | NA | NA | TGCAGCGTTGAGCCTGACCGGGAAGAGACCCAGTACTTC | CSVEPDREETQYF
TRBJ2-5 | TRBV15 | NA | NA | TGTGCCACCAGCAGAGGGATTAGCGAGACCCAGTACTTC | CATSRGISETQYF
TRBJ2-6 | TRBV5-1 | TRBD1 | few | TGCGCCAGCAGCTTCAGGGGGCTCGGGGCCAACGTCCTGACTTTC | CASSFRGLGANVLTF
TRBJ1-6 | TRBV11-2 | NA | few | TGTGCCAGCAGCCTACGGGACGGACGGTTACCCCTCCACTTT | CASSLRDGRLPLHF
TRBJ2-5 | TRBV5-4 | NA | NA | TGTGCCAGCAGCTTGCCGGGCCTGGGAGAGACCCAGTACTTC | CASSLPGLGETQYF
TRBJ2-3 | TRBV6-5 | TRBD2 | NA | TGTGCCAGCAGTTACTCGATTAGCGGGGGCACAGATACGCAGTATTTT | CASSYSISGGTDTQYF
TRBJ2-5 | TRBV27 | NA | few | TGTGCCAGCAGTTTATCACCTCAAGAGACCCAGTACTTC | CASSLSPQETQYF
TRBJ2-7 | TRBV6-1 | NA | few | TGTGCCAGCAGTCAATTGCGACTAAACTACGAGCAGTACTTC | CASSQLRLNYEQYF
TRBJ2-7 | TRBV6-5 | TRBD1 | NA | TGTGCCAGCAGTTACTCTGACAGGGGTTACGAGCAGTACTTC | CASSYSDRGYEQYF
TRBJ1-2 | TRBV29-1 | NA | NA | TGCAGCGTTGCGGGGGGGCAGACGGATGGCTACACCTTC | CSVAGGQTDGYTF
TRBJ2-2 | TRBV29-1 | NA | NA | TGCAGCGTTCCTAGGGACCACAACACCGGGGAGCTGTTTTTT | CSVPRDHNTGELFF
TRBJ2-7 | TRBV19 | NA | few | TGTGCCAGTAGTTTGGCAGAATCCTACGAGCAGTACTTC | CASSLAESYEQYF
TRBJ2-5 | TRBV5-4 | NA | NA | TGTGCCAGCAGCTGGGGGGAGACCCAGTACTTC | CASSWGETQYF
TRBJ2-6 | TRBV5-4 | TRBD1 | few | TGTGCCAGCAGCCTGGACAGGCCGAACTCTGGGGCCAACGTCCTGACTTTC | CASSLDRPNSGANVLTF
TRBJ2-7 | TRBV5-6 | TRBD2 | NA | TGTGCCAGCAGCTTGGATAAACAGCGGGGGTTCTACGAGCAGTACTTC | CASSLDKQRGFYEQYF
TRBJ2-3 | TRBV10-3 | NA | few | TGTGCCGCCCGGGGGACGGGGAGCACAGATACGCAGTATTTT | CAARGTGSTDTQYF
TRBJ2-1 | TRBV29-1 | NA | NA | TGCAGCGCCCCGGTCGGGGGCTTCGACAATGAGCAGTTCTTC | CSAPVGGFDNEQFF
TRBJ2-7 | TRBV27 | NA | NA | TGTGCCAGCAGTTTGGGACATCAGTACGAGCAGTACTTC | CASSLGHQYEQYF
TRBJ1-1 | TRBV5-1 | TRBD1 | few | TGCGCCAGCAGCTTAGGGACAGTGCGTGAAGCTTTCTTT | CASSLGTVREAFF
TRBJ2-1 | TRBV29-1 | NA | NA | TGCAGCGTTATCGGGGGCCGCTACAATGAGCAGTTCTTC | CSVIGGRYNEQFF
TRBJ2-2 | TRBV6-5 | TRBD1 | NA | TGTGCCAGCAGTTACGGGACAGGGGCCGGGGAGCTGTTTTTT | CASSYGTGAGELFF
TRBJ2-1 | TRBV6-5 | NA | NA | TGTGCCGCAAGTAGCGTCTCCTACAATGAGCAGTTCTTC | CAASSVSYNEQFF
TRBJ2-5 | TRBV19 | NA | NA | TGTGCCAGTAGTGAATCCCCAGGGGAGACCCAGTACTTC | CASSESPGETQYF
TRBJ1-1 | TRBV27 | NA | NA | TGTGCCAGCAGTTTATATGCAGGGGCGAGAACTGAAGCTTTCTTT | CASSLYAGARTEAFF
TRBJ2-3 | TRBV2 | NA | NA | TGTGCCAGCAGTGACAGGAGACCCCCCACAGATACGCAGTATTTT | CASSDRRPPTDTQYF
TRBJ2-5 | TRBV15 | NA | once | TGTGCCACGGGAAGGGGTTGGGAGACCCAGTACTTC | CATGRGWETQYF
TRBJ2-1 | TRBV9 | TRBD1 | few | TGTGCCAGCAGCCTCCGGGACAGGGCCATGGGGGAGCAGTTCTTC | CASSLRDRAMGEQFF
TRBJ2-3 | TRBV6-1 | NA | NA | TGTGCCAGCAGTGATTTGTCAGGTCTATACACAGATACGCAGTATTTT | CASSDLSGLYTDTQYF
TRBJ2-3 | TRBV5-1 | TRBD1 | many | TGCGCCAGCAGCTTGGTCGGACAGGTAACAGATACGCAGTATTTT | CASSLVGQVTDTQYF
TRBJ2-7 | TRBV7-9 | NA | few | TGTGCCAGCAGCTCCCCGGGAGCCGGGAGCTCCTACGAGCAGTACTTC | CASSSPGAGSSYEQYF